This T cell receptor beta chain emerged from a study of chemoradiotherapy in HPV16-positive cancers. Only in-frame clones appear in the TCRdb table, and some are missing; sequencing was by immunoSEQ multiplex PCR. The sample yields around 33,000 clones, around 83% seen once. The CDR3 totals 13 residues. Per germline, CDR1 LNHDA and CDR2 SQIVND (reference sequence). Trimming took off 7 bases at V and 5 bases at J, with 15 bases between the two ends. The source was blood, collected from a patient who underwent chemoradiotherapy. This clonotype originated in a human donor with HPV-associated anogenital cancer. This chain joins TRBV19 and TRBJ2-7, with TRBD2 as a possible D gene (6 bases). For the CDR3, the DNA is TGTGCCAGTACGGAGGGAAATCGGGACGAGCAGTACTTC. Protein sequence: CASTEGNRDEQYF.